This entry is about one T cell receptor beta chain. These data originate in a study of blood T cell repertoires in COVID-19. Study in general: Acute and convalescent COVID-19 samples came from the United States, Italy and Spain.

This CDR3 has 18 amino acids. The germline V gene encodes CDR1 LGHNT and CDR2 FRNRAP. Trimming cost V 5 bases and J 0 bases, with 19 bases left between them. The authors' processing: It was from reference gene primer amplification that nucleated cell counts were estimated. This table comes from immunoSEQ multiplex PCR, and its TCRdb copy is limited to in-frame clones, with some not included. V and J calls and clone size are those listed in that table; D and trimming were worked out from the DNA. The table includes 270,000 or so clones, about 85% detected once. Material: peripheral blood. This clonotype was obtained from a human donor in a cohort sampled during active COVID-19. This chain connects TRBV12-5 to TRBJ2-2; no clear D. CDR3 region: CASGLNLKTVTNTGELFF. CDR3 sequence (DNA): TGTGCTAGTGGTCTCAACCTAAAAACAGTGACGAACACCGGGGAGCTGTTTTTT.